This entry lists 2 T cell receptor beta chains sequenced from one sample in a study of blood T cell repertoires in COVID-19. Generated by immunoSEQ multiplex PCR, the TCRdb table keeps only in-frame clones and is missing some. This sample has about 160,000 clones, with approximately 92% found just once. The sample was peripheral blood. These receptors were taken from a woman between 45 and 60 years old with acute or convalescent COVID-19.

The chain combines TRBV30 with TRBJ1-5, with a weak D call TRBD1 (5 bases). V was cut by 2 bases and J by 7 bases, with 12 bases left in between. Germline CDR1 reads GTSNPN; CDR2 reads SVGIG (reference sequence). This CDR3 spans 13 amino acids. As DNA, the CDR3 is TGTGCCTGGAGTAAAGGGGCTAGGCAGCCCCAGCATTTT. This sequence encodes CAWSKGARQPQHF.

This clone was counted a single time. The chain recombines TRBV6-5 with TRBJ2-1, with 11 nucleotides matching TRBD2. The CDR3 spans 15 residues. CDR1 and CDR2 (germline): MNHEY, SVGAGI. J gave up 8 bases and V 4 bases, and 7 bases lay outside the gene matches. CDR3 in amino acids: CASSFRTSGSHEQFF. The DNA of the CDR3 is TGTGCCAGCAGTTTTAGAACTAGCGGGAGCCATGAGCAGTTCTTC.